This is a list of T cell receptor beta chains from one sample in a study of human T cells and chemical hapten exposure. TCRdb reanalysed the RACE reads using MiXCR and keeps one entry per CDR3 protein. The top ten clones hold over 2% of a sample with about 99,000 distinct CDR3 sequences, around 12% of them seen once. Specimen: whole blood, collected in connection with sensitization to the hapten diphenylcyclopropenone (DPC). These receptors originate from a woman between 40 and 50 years old with alopecia areata. Some clones in this sample may be carry-over from other donors' samples. CDR3s include the opening cysteine and the closing phenylalanine or tryptophan. D genes are given only for firm matches. Only some rows state a clone size, as once, few, many or a class for expanded clones.

>TRBJ2-7|TRBV20-1|-|few
CSARVTGNEQYF
TGCAGTGCTAGAGTTACAGGGAACGAGCAGTACTTC
>TRBJ2-2|TRBV11-2|-|few
CASSSPRGSRAGELFF
TGTGCCAGCAGCTCCCCTAGGGGGAGTAGGGCCGGGGAGCTGTTTTTT
>TRBJ2-7|TRBV6-2/TRBV6-3|TRBD1|few
CASRPQGSSYEQYF
TGTGCCAGCAGACCACAGGGGAGCTCCTACGAGCAGTACTTC
>TRBJ2-2|TRBV28|-|few
CASSSRTVGELFF
TGTGCCAGCAGTTCTCGGACCGTGGGGGAGCTGTTTTTT
>TRBJ2-3|TRBV28|TRBD2|few
CASSFGLAGYTDTQYF
TGTGCCAGCAGTTTCGGACTAGCGGGATACACAGATACGCAGTATTTT
>TRBJ1-4|TRBV11-2|-|-
CASSYDRVFF
TGTGCCAGCAGCTACGACAGAGTGTTTTTT
>TRBJ1-5|TRBV6-2/TRBV6-3|-|many
CASTRGNSNQPQHF
TGTGCCAGCACACGGGGGAATAGCAATCAGCCCCAGCATTTT
>TRBJ2-5|TRBV7-3|TRBD1|-
CASSNHTTGLGAQYF
TGTGCCAGCAGCAATCATACGACAGGGCTGGGGGCCCAGTACTTC
>TRBJ1-2|TRBV20-1|-|-
CSANPGGYGYTF
TGCAGTGCTAACCCCGGGGGCTATGGCTACACCTTC
>TRBJ2-3|TRBV2|-|once
CASSVKGFAQYF
TGTGCCAGCAGTGTTAAGGGATTCGCGCAGTATTTT
>TRBJ1-2|TRBV11-2|-|-
CASSLGSGYGYTF
TGTGCCAGCAGCTTAGGGTCAGGCTATGGCTACACCTTC
>TRBJ2-2|TRBV30|TRBD2|many
CAWSPLTSGIGELFF
TGTGCCTGGAGTCCCCTGACTAGCGGGATCGGGGAGCTGTTTTTT
>TRBJ2-1|TRBV6-5|TRBD2|many
CASSYSTSGNNEQFF
TGTGCCAGCAGTTACTCGACTAGCGGGAATAATGAGCAGTTCTTC
>TRBJ2-2|TRBV5-1|TRBD1|-
CASSWTGSTGELFF
TGCGCCAGCAGCTGGACAGGGTCCACCGGGGAGCTGTTTTTT
>TRBJ2-1|TRBV10-3|TRBD2|-
CAISSGRSNEQFF
TGTGCCATCTCTAGCGGGAGATCTAATGAGCAGTTCTTC
>TRBJ2-7|TRBV7-2|-|many
CASSPSAGATYEQYF
TGTGCCAGCAGCCCAAGTGCCGGGGCGACCTACGAGCAGTACTTC
>TRBJ2-7|TRBV10-3|TRBD2|few
CAIMGDGGLAGGGEQYF
TGTGCCATCATGGGGGACGGAGGACTAGCGGGAGGTGGTGAGCAGTACTTC
>TRBJ2-3|TRBV14|-|few
CASSRTDRTDTQYF
TGTGCCAGCAGCCGGACAGACCGCACAGATACGCAGTATTTT
>TRBJ2-1|TRBV24-1|TRBD1|-
CATSDPKGANEQFF
TGTGCCACCAGTGACCCGAAGGGGGCAAATGAGCAGTTCTTC
>TRBJ1-1|TRBV6-4|TRBD1|few
CASSESGRGLGPEAFF
TGTGCCAGCAGTGAAAGTGGCAGGGGGCTAGGCCCTGAAGCTTTCTTT
>TRBJ1-3|TRBV7-2|-|-
CASSLVPGSGTIYF
TGTGCCAGCAGCTTAGTTCCGGGAAGCGGCACCATATATTTT
>TRBJ1-1|TRBV5-1|-|few
CASSDDREAFF
TGCGCCAGCAGCGACGACAGGGAAGCTTTCTTT
>TRBJ1-1|TRBV5-5|-|many
CASSLAPIEGNAEAFF
TGTGCCAGCAGCTTGGCCCCAATAGAGGGAAACGCTGAAGCTTTCTTT
>TRBJ2-7|TRBV18|TRBD2|-
CASSPPGLADYEQYF
TGTGCCAGCTCACCACCGGGACTAGCGGACTACGAGCAGTACTTC
>TRBJ2-2|TRBV29-1|-|few
CSVEKGGELFF
TGCAGCGTTGAAAAAGGCGGGGAGCTGTTTTTT
>TRBJ2-2|TRBV20-1|TRBD2|many
CSARSLAGENTGELFF
TGCAGTGCTAGATCTCTAGCGGGAGAGAACACCGGGGAGCTGTTTTTT
>TRBJ2-1|TRBV6-2/TRBV6-3|-|few
CASRGTGFNEQFF
TGTGCCAGCAGAGGCACAGGGTTCAATGAGCAGTTCTTC
>TRBJ2-2|TRBV7-2|-|few
CASSLAWEAGELFF
TGTGCCAGCAGCTTAGCGTGGGAGGCCGGGGAGCTGTTTTTT
>TRBJ2-7|TRBV6-2/TRBV6-3|TRBD2|many
CASTTTSTSGILPYEQYF
TGTGCCAGCACCACTACCTCGACTAGCGGGATTCTCCCCTACGAGCAGTACTTC
>TRBJ2-6|TRBV5-1|TRBD1|-
CASSTIAGTGMPGANVLTF
TGCGCCAGCTCGACCATAGCCGGGACAGGGATGCCCGGGGCCAACGTCCTGACTTTC
>TRBJ2-7|TRBV12-3/TRBV12-4|-|many
CASSLARTYEQYF
TGTGCCAGCAGCTTAGCGAGAACCTACGAGCAGTACTTC
>TRBJ2-1|TRBV30|-|few
CAWTGHEQFF
TGTGCCTGGACCGGGCATGAGCAGTTCTTC
>TRBJ2-2|TRBV10-3|-|few
CAITGTPEGRELFF
TGTGCCATCACCGGGACTCCCGAGGGAAGGGAGCTGTTTTTT
>TRBJ2-7|TRBV29-1|TRBD1|many
CSVDSGTGSYEQYF
TGCAGCGTGGACTCCGGGACAGGGTCTTACGAGCAGTACTTC
>TRBJ2-3|TRBV6-6|-|-
CASSRQIITQYF
TGTGCCAGCAGTCGGCAAATAATTACGCAGTATTTT
>TRBJ2-5|TRBV2|TRBD1|-
CASSWTGVNQETQYF
TGTGCCAGCTCCTGGACAGGAGTAAATCAAGAGACCCAGTACTTC
>TRBJ1-6|TRBV28|-|few
CASREGNNSPLHF
TGTGCCAGCAGGGAGGGCAATAATTCACCCCTCCACTTT
>TRBJ2-7|TRBV3-1|TRBD2|-
CASSQRPTSVGEQYF
TGTGCCAGCAGCCAAAGGCCCACTAGCGTCGGCGAGCAGTACTTC
>TRBJ1-1|TRBV6-2/TRBV6-3|-|many
CASSTTLTEAFF
TGTGCCAGCAGTACGACGCTTACTGAAGCTTTCTTT
>TRBJ1-1|TRBV19|-|many
CASSTPWGNTEAFF
TGTGCCAGTAGTACGCCCTGGGGCAACACTGAAGCTTTCTTT
>TRBJ2-3|TRBV29-1|-|-
CSVACGQVLVPPPDTQYF
TGCAGCGTGGCCTGCGGGCAGGTCCTAGTTCCCCCTCCTGATACGCAGTATTTT
>TRBJ1-1|TRBV28|-|-
CASSPTRQNTEAFF
TGTGCCAGCAGCCCCACTAGGCAGAACACTGAAGCTTTCTTT
>TRBJ1-1|TRBV19|-|-
CASSMTPNTEAFF
TGTGCCAGTAGTATGACACCGAACACTGAAGCTTTCTTT
>TRBJ1-5|TRBV12-3/TRBV12-4|-|few
CASSFRNQPQHF
TGTGCCAGCAGTTTTCGGAATCAGCCCCAGCATTTT
>TRBJ2-7|TRBV7-9|-|-
CASSKAPGQLYEQYF
TGTGCCAGCAGCAAGGCTCCCGGACAGCTCTACGAGCAGTACTTC
>TRBJ1-1|TRBV6-2/TRBV6-3|TRBD1|few
CASSHPGQGALGEAFF
TGTGCCAGCAGTCACCCGGGACAGGGGGCGTTGGGTGAAGCTTTCTTT